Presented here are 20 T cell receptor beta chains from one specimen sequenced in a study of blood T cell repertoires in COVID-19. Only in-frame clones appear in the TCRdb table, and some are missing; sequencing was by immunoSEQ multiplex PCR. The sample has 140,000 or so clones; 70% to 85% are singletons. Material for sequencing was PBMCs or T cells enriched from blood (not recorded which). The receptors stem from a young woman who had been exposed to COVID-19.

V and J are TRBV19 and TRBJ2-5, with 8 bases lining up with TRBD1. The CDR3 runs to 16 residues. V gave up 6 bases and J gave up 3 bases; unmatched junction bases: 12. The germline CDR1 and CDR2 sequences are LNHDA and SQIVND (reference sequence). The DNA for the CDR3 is TGTGCCAGTAGCCCTATCGGGACAGGAATGGAAGAGACCCAGTACTTC. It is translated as CASSPIGTGMEETQYF.

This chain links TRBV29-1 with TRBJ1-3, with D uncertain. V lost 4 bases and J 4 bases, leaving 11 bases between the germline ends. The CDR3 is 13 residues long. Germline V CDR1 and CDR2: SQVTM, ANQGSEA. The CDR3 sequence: CSVAQQLGNTIYF. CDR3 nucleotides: TGCAGCGTTGCCCAGCAACTAGGAAACACCATATATTTT.

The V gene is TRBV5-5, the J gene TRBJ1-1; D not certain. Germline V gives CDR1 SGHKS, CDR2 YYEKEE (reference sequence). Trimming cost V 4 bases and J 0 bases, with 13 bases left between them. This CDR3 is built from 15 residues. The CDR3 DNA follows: TGTGCCAGCAGCCCTGCGGCCAGACTGAACACTGAAGCTTTCTTT. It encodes CASSPAARLNTEAFF.

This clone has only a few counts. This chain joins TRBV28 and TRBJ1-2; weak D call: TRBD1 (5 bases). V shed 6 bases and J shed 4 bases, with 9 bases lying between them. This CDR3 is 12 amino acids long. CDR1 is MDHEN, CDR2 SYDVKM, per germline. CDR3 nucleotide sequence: TGTGCCAGCAGCTCCAGGGTCTATGGCTACACCTTC. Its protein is CASSSRVYGYTF.

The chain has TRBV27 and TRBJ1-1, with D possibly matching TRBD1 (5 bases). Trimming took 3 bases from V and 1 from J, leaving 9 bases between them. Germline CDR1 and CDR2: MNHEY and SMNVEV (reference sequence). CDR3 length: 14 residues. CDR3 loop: CASSFRAANTEAFF. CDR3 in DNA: TGTGCCAGCAGTTTCAGGGCAGCGAACACTGAAGCTTTCTTT.

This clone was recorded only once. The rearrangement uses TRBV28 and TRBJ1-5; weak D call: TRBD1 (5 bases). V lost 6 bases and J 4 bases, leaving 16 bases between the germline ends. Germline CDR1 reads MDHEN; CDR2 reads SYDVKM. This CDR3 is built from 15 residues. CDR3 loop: CASSPPGAGNQPQHF. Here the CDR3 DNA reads TGTGCCAGCAGCCCCCCCGGGGCGGGAAATCAGCCCCAGCATTTT.

CDR3 amino acids: CASSLGLGALRNNEQFF. CDR3 nucleotides: TGCGCCAGCAGCTTGGGTTTAGGGGCGCTTCGGAACAATGAGCAGTTCTTC. V usage is TRBV5-1 and J usage is TRBJ2-1; tentatively, D is TRBD1 (5 bases). The CDR3 covers 17 residues. CDR1 and CDR2 from the germline V gene are SGHRS and YFSETQ. Deletions cut 0 bases from V and 5 bases from J, with 18 bases between.

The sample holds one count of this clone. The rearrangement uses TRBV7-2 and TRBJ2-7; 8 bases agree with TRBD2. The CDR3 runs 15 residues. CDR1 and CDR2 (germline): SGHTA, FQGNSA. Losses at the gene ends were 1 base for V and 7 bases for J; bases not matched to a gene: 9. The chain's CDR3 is CASSLGAGGSREQYF. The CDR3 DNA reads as TGTGCCAGCAGCTTAGGTGCGGGAGGATCGCGAGAGCAGTACTTC.

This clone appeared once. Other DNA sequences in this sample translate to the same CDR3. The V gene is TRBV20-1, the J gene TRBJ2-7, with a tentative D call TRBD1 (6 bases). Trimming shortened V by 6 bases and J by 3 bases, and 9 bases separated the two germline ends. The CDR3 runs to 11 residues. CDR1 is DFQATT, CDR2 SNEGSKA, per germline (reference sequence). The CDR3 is CSAADSYEQYF. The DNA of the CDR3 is TGCAGTGCGGCGGACAGCTACGAGCAGTACTTC.

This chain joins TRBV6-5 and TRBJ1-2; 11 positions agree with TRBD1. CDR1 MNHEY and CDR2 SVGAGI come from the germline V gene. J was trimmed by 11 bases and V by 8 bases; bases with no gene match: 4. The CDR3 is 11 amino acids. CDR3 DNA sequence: TGTGCCAGCGGACAGGGGGCGCGTTACACCTTC. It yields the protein CASGQGARYTF.

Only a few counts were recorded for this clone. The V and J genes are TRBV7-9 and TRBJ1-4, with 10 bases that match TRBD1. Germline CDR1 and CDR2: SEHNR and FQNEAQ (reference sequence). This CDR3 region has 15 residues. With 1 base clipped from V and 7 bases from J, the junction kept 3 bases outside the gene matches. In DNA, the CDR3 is TGTGCCAGCAGCTTAGGTGGGACAGGGGTTGAAAAACTGTTTTTT. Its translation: CASSLGGTGVEKLFF. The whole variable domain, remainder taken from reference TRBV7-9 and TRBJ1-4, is DTGVSQNPRHKITKRGQNVTFRCDPISEHNRLYWYRQTLGQGPEFLTYFQNEAQLEKSRLLSDRFSAERPKGSFSTLEIQRTEQGDSAMYLCASSLGGTGVEKLFFGSGTQLSVL.

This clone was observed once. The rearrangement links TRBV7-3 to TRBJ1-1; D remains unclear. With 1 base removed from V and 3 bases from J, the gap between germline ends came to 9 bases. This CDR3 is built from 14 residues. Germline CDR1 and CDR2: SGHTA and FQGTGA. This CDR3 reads CASSLNPGYTEAFF. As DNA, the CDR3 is TGTGCCAGCAGCTTAAATCCGGGGTACACTGAAGCTTTCTTT.

For the CDR3, the DNA is TGTGCCATCAGTGACAACTGGGACAGGGGAAACTATGGCTACACCTTC. It codes for CAISDNWDRGNYGYTF. J is TRBJ1-2 and V is TRBV10-3; 10 bases line up with TRBD1. CDR3 length equals 16 residues. With V trimmed by 3 bases and J by 2 bases, 6 bases remained unmatched. Germline values: CDR1 ENHRY, CDR2 SYGVKD.

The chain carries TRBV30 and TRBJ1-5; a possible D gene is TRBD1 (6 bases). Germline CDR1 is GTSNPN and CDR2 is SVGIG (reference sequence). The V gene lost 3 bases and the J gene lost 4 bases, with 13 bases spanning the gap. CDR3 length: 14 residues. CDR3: CAWSEGHLNQPQHF. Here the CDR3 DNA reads TGTGCCTGGAGCGAGGGACACTTAAATCAGCCCCAGCATTTT.

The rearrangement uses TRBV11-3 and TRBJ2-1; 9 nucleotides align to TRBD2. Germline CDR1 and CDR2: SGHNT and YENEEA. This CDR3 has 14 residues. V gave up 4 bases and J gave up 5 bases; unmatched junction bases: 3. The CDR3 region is CASSSGLAHNEQFF. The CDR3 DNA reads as TGTGCCAGCAGCTCGGGACTAGCTCACAATGAGCAGTTCTTC.

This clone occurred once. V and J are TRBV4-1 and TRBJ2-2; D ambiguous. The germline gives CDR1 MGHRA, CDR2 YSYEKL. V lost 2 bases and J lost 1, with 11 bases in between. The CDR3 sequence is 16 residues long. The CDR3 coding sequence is TGCGCCAGCAGCCAAAGAGGTGAAATGAACACCGGGGAGCTGTTTTTT. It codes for CASSQRGEMNTGELFF.

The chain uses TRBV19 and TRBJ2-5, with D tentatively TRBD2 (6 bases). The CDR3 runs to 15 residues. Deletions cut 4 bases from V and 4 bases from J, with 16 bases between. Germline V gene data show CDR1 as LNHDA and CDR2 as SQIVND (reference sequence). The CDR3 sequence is CASSTAGRARETQYF. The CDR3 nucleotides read TGTGCCAGTAGTACAGCGGGTCGGGCCAGAGAGACCCAGTACTTC.

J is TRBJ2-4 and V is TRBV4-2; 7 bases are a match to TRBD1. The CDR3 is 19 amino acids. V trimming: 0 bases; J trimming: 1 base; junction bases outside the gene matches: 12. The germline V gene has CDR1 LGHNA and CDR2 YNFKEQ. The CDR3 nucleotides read TGTGCCAGCAGCCAAGAGCCCCTTCGACAGGGTATTGCCAAAAACATTCAGTACTTC. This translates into CASSQEPLRQGIAKNIQYF.

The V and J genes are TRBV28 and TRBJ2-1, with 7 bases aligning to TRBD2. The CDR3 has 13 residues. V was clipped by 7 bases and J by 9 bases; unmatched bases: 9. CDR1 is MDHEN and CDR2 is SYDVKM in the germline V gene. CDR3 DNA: TGTGCCAGCAAGGAGGGAGGGACCGTTGAGCAGTTCTTC. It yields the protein CASKEGGTVEQFF.

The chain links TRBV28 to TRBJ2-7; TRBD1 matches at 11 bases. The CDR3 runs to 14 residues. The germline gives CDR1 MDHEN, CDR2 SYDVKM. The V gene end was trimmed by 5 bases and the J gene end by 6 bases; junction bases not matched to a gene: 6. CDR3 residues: CASSQDRGLLEQYF. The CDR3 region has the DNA TGTGCCAGCAGTCAGGACAGGGGGCTCCTCGAGCAGTACTTC.